These 20 T cell receptor beta chains originate from one sample sequenced in a study of blood T cell repertoires in COVID-19. Method: immunoSEQ multiplex PCR; TCRdb's copy keeps in-frame clones and lacks some. The sample shows roughly 160,000 clones, less than 80% of them seen only once. The sequencing input was PBMCs or T cells enriched from blood (not recorded which). These receptors were obtained from a woman aged 70-85 years in a cohort exposed to, infected with or recovered from COVID-19 (not recorded which).

The chain's CDR3 is CASSQDRVSYNEQFF. CDR3 bases: TGTGCCAGCAGCCAAGACCGGGTTAGTTACAATGAGCAGTTCTTC. This chain uses TRBV3-1 (or the pseudogene TRBV3-2) with TRBJ2-1; D not resolved. The germline V gene encodes CDR1 LGHDT and CDR2 YNNKEL (reference sequence). The CDR3 has 15 residues. The V gene lost 0 bases and the J gene lost 4 bases, with 10 bases spanning the gap.

The J gene is TRBJ1-5, the V gene TRBV4-3, with 9 bases identical to TRBD1. V lost 1 base, J lost 5 bases, and 3 bases stayed unmatched. CDR1 is LGHNA and CDR2 is YSLEER in the germline V gene. The CDR3 is made up of 15 amino acids. CDR3 bases: TGCGCCAGCAGCCAAGGGCGGGACAGGGATCAGCCCCAGCATTTT. The encoded protein is CASSQGRDRDQPQHF.

This clone has only a few counts. This sequence joins TRBV28 and TRBJ1-5; D remains ambiguous. The V end lost 7 bases, the J end lost 6 bases, and 10 bases lay between the germline ends. The CDR3 is made up of 12 amino acids. Per the germline V gene, CDR1 is MDHEN and CDR2 is SYDVKM. This chain's CDR3 is CASTIPGQPQHF. The CDR3, as DNA: TGTGCCAGCACCATACCGGGTCAGCCCCAGCATTTT. Complete variable domain (other parts from reference TRBV28 and TRBJ1-5): DVKVTQSSRYLVKRTGEKVFLECVQDMDHENMFWYRQDPGLGLRLIYFSYDVKMKEKGDIPEGYSVSREKKERFSLILESASTNQTSMYLCASTIPGQPQHFGDGTRLSIL.

This clone occurred once. The chain couples TRBV2 to TRBJ1-4; D is unresolved. Per the germline V gene, CDR1 is SNHLY and CDR2 is FYNNEI. The CDR3 has 12 amino acids. V was pared by 5 bases and J by 8 bases, with 9 bases between. CDR3 DNA sequence: TGTGCCAGCAGTTACCAGGCCGAAAAACTGTTTTTT. Encoded protein: CASSYQAEKLFF.

The chain uses TRBV7-9 and TRBJ1-2; possible D gene TRBD1, 6 bases. Germline V gene lookup returns CDR1 SEHNR and CDR2 FQNEAQ (reference sequence). The CDR3 has 12 amino acids. V shed 3 bases and J shed 8 bases, with 10 bases lying between them. The CDR3 here is CASSFTGFGYTF. CDR3 nucleotides: TGTGCCAGCAGCTTTACAGGGTTCGGCTACACCTTC. The full variable domain, completed using reference TRBV7-9 and TRBJ1-2, is DTGVSQNPRHKITKRGQNVTFRCDPISEHNRLYWYRQTLGQGPEFLTYFQNEAQLEKSRLLSDRFSAERPKGSFSTLEIQRTEQGDSAMYLCASSFTGFGYTFGSGTRLTVV.

The chain combines TRBV2 with TRBJ2-7; TRBD2 agrees at 16 bases. The ends lost 0 bases at V and 5 bases at J; junction bases unmatched: 4. This CDR3 region has 17 residues. Germline lookup yields CDR1 SNHLY and CDR2 FYNNEI. The CDR3 nucleotides read TGTGCCAGCAGTGAAGCGCCTGGGACTAGCGGGAGGGACGAGCAGTACTTC. This encodes CASSEAPGTSGRDEQYF.

There are a few counts of this clone. This chain connects TRBV7-9 to TRBJ1-2; 10 bases are a match to TRBD1. The CDR3 sequence is 15 residues long. CDR1 and CDR2 from the germline V gene are SEHNR and FQNEAQ (reference sequence). V was pared by 5 bases and J by 8 bases, with 11 bases of the junction left unmatched. This CDR3 reads CASSNRDRGRTGYTF. Written as DNA, the CDR3 is TGTGCCAGCAGCAACCGGGACAGGGGTCGAACCGGCTACACCTTC.

The table lists this clone with a count of one. The genes are TRBV19 and TRBJ2-1; 8 nucleotides agree with TRBD1. The CDR3 consists of 15 residues. Per the germline V gene, CDR1 is LNHDA and CDR2 is SQIVND (reference sequence). V shed 6 bases and J 7 bases; nucleotides not matched to a gene: 11. CDR3 sequence reads: CASSAGGTGVNEQFF. Here the CDR3 DNA reads TGTGCCAGTAGCGCGGGTGGGACAGGAGTTAATGAGCAGTTCTTC. The complete variable domain, with remaining parts taken from reference TRBV19 and TRBJ2-1, reads DGGITQSPKYLFRKEGQNVTLSCEQNLNHDAMYWYRQDPGQGLRLIYYSQIVNDFQKGDIAEGYSVSREKKESFPLTVTSAQKNPTAFYLCASSAGGTGVNEQFFGPGTRLTVL.

The chain carries TRBV6-2 or TRBV6-3 and TRBJ2-3; a possible D gene is TRBD2 (5 bases). The ends were cut back, 6 bases at V and 3 bases at J, with 13 bases in the middle. CDR3 length equals 14 residues. Germline V gives CDR1 MNHEY, CDR2 SVGEGT. The CDR3 sequence is CASSRGRTTDTQYF. In nucleotides, the CDR3 is TGTGCCAGCAGCCGTGGGAGAACGACAGATACGCAGTATTTT.

The genes are TRBV3-1 (or the pseudogene TRBV3-2) and TRBJ2-1; 10 bases are shared with TRBD2. Germline values: CDR1 LGHDT, CDR2 YNNKEL (reference sequence). Germline trimming cut 2 bases from V and 7 bases from J; bases unmatched to any gene: 8. The CDR3 length is 16 residues. CDR3: CASSQRTSGVFNEQFF. For the CDR3, the DNA is TGTGCCAGCAGCCAACGTACTAGCGGGGTGTTTAATGAGCAGTTCTTC.

The chain employs TRBV5-1 and TRBJ1-6; maybe TRBD1 (5 bases). The CDR3 runs 13 residues. Trimming removed 5 bases at V and 7 bases at J, with 10 bases between. Per germline, CDR1 SGHRS and CDR2 YFSETQ. The CDR3 DNA reads as TGCGCCAGCAGGGAGGGGTGGAATTCACCCCTCCACTTT. As protein: CASREGWNSPLHF.

The V call is TRBV11-2, the J call TRBJ1-6; maybe TRBD1 (6 bases). Germline values: CDR1 SGHAT, CDR2 FQNNGV. The CDR3 runs 18 residues. Trimming stripped 1 base from V and 7 bases from J, with 20 bases between. CDR3 in DNA: TGTGCCAGCAGCTTAGTAGGGGGGGGGACTTCAGTCAATTCACCCCTCCACTTT. Its translation is CASSLVGGGTSVNSPLHF. The full variable domain, in which reference TRBV11-2 and TRBJ1-6 provide the parts outside the CDR3, is EAGVAQSPRYKIIEKRQSVAFWCNPISGHATLYWYQQILGQGPKLLIQFQNNGVVDDSQLPKDRFSAERLKGVDSTLKIQPAKLEDSAVYLCASSLVGGGTSVNSPLHFGNGTRLTVT.

This chain's CDR3 is CSVEAADRAGYEQYF. The CDR3, as DNA: TGCAGCGTTGAAGCCGCGGACAGGGCTGGCTACGAGCAGTACTTC. The chain has TRBV29-1 and TRBJ2-7; 8 bases match TRBD1. Per germline, CDR1 SQVTM and CDR2 ANQGSEA. J gave up 3 bases and V 1 base, and 8 bases lay outside the gene matches. The CDR3 runs 15 residues.

The chain carries TRBV3-1 (or the pseudogene TRBV3-2) and TRBJ1-4, with 10 bases identical to TRBD1. Losses at the gene ends were 4 bases for V and 1 base for J; bases not matched to a gene: 6. This CDR3 region has 17 residues. Germline CDR1 and CDR2: LGHDT and YNNKEL (reference sequence). In DNA, the CDR3 is TGTGCCAGCAGCCTACCGGGACAGGGGTTAACTAATGAAAAACTGTTTTTT. Translating gives CASSLPGQGLTNEKLFF.

Concerning this clone: One end of the junction varies from germline; a read error may be responsible. The chain recombines TRBV7-7 with TRBJ2-7; 7 bases are a match to TRBD2. CDR1 and CDR2 from the germline V gene are SSHAT and FNYEAQ (reference sequence). The CDR3 contains 14 residues. The CDR3 reads CASSLAGTSSEQYF. The CDR3 region has the DNA TGTGCTAGCAGCTTAGCGGGCACAAGCTCCGAGCAGTACTTC. The full variable domain, completed using reference TRBV7-7 and TRBJ2-7, is GAGVSQSPRYKVTKRGQDVTLRCDPISSHATLYWYQQALGQGPEFLTYFNYEAQPDKSGLPSDRFSAERPEGSISTLTIQRTEQRDSAMYRCASSLAGTSSEQYFGPGTRLTVT.

This clone has a handful of counts. The rearrangement uses TRBV11-2 and TRBJ1-3, with 11 bases lining up with TRBD1. Germline CDR1 reads SGHAT; CDR2 reads FQNNGV. The CDR3 extends over 18 amino acids. J gave up 0 bases and V 2 bases, and 6 bases lay outside the gene matches. In DNA, the CDR3 is TGTGCCAGCAGCTTACCTCGTGGGACAGGGGGCTCTGGAAACACCATATATTTT. Translation gives CASSLPRGTGGSGNTIYF. Variable domain in full (rest from reference TRBV11-2 and TRBJ1-3): EAGVAQSPRYKIIEKRQSVAFWCNPISGHATLYWYQQILGQGPKLLIQFQNNGVVDDSQLPKDRFSAERLKGVDSTLKIQPAKLEDSAVYLCASSLPRGTGGSGNTIYFGEGSWLTVV.

The chain recombines TRBV9 with TRBJ2-4; a weak D match, TRBD1 (5 bases). Germline V gene sequence: CDR1 SGDLS, CDR2 YYNGEE. The CDR3 extends over 16 amino acids. V lost 0 bases, J lost 3 bases, and 13 bases lay in between. In DNA, the CDR3 is TGTGCCAGCAGCGTAGGGGGCGCGTTTGGCAAAAACATTCAGTACTTC. Protein sequence: CASSVGGAFGKNIQYF.

This sequence joins TRBV5-5 and TRBJ2-7; the D gene is possibly TRBD2 (6 bases). This CDR3 spans 14 amino acids. In germline, CDR1 is SGHKS, CDR2 YYEKEE (reference sequence). The V and J ends lost 5 bases and 3 bases respectively, with 15 bases between them. The CDR3 region is CASRPTREFYEQYF. CDR3 sequence (DNA): TGTGCCAGCAGACCTACCCGGGAGTTCTACGAGCAGTACTTC.

V and J are TRBV7-9 and TRBJ2-1; TRBD2 might be the D (6 bases). Trimming cost V 1 base and J 2 bases, with 12 bases left between them. There are 16 residues in the CDR3. Germline V lookup: CDR1 SEHNR, CDR2 FQNEAQ (reference sequence). The chain's CDR3 is CASSLEISGPYNEQFF. The CDR3 bases are TGTGCCAGCAGCTTAGAGATTAGCGGACCCTACAATGAGCAGTTCTTC.

The chain employs TRBV24-1 and TRBJ2-7, with 9 positions matching TRBD1. V shed 3 bases, J shed 0 bases, and the junction held 8 bases outside the gene matches. The CDR3 covers 17 residues. The germline CDR1 and CDR2 sequences are KGHDR and SFDVKD. In DNA, the CDR3 is TGTGCCACCAGTGATCCTGGGACAGGGCCCGCCTCCTACGAGCAGTACTTC. Amino acid sequence: CATSDPGTGPASYEQYF.